The present entry profiles one TCR beta chain with its context. Its binding antigen is unknown. Base qualities are not provided; no much larger clone lies one nucleotide away. Using the deep immunoSEQ assay, multiplex PCR amplified TCR CDR3 regions from genomic DNA. Extracted genomic DNA from each cell subset was spread evenly across all wells of several immunoSEQ 96-well plates, with each plate serving as a replicate. For sorted subsets, about 200 ng genomic DNA, equal to tens of thousands of T cell genomes, was loaded into each replicate PCR. Purified libraries were quantified with a Qubit 3.0 fluorometer, sized on a Bioanalyzer 2100, and re-quantified with the KAPA Library Quantification kit. Every immunoSEQ 96-well plate was sequenced on a dedicated single-read 150-cycle Illumina NextSeq 550 flow cell. The authors' pipeline ran thus. Because the immunoSEQ output held only junctional sequences and lacked quality scores, the filtering could not match the filtering applied to full-length reads. To assign V/J genes and CDR3, sequences were annotated against IMGT germline references using PyIR, a Python wrapper for IgBLAST v1.9. Reads with weak V/J assignments (E-value above 1e-6), missing CDR3, stop codons, out-of-frame junctions, or ambiguous translated residues were removed. A V3J clonotype was defined by an identical inferred V gene, J gene, and CDR3 amino acid sequence. The percentage overlap between two repertoires was calculated by dividing the number of shared unique clonotypes by the size of the smaller repertoire. Richness of each repertoire was evaluated using RTK rarefaction, the Chao1 estimator, and Recon v2.1 estimates of unobserved clonotypes. Generation probabilities were computed with OLGA for all TCRbeta clonotypes obtained by the gDNA method from several donors. Held by TCRdb, this immuneACCESS table contains in-frame sequences only and omits some clones. Under half of the omission traces to an unresolved V gene where checked; the cause of the rest is unknown. Clone size and the V and J calls come from that table; the DNA yielded D and trimming. This sample has about 680,000 clones in its table, and approximately 79% of those were observed once. In total, the top ten clones hold roughly 1.8% of the sample.

The germline V gene encodes CDR1 DFQATT and CDR2 SNEGSKA (reference sequence). V is pared back by 0 bases and J by 9 bases, with 6 bases lying between the germline termini. CDR3 length: 10 amino acids, cysteine to phenylalanine. The kept DNA is CDR3 alone, 30 bases in frame from the first base. The sample originates from a study of shared clonotypes between healthy human individuals (dated by TCRdb to about 2020). For the wider study: The cohort included three men and two women between 18 and 49 years of age. Each donor's leukapheresis produced roughly between roughly 0.94 and 9.5 billion PBMCs. For each donor, CD4 naive and CD4 memory were each run on three plates, CD8 naive on two plates, and CD8 memory on one plate. To estimate repertoire size and how much clonotypes are shared between individuals, the study performed deep sequencing of blood TCR repertoires from a few healthy adults. Libraries were prepared and TCR repertoires were sequenced by different laboratories using diverse techniques, in order to increase sequencing depth and limit assay-specific biases. What the authors observed across the whole study: Sampling was limited to blood, and TCR repertoires in tissue likely differ from TCR repertoires in blood. Because the study included only a small number of donors, the genetic and exposure-history diversity represented was limited. Incomplete sequencing was indicated by rarefaction of sorted-subset datasets, despite the large sequencing depth. Estimated clonotype richness was generally larger for naive than for memory subsets. Pairwise subsampling indicated that sequencing depth was expected to affect the degree of clonotype sharing among donors. When four donors were compared, the shared fraction of clonotypes was around 5% for naive CD4, about 4% for naive CD8, 2% to 2.5% for memory CD4, and 0.35% to 0.5% for memory CD8. Compared with non-shared clonotypes, the clonotypes found in all four sorted-subset donors had higher generation probabilities.

Healthy HIV-negative adults with no recently reported acute infections or vaccinations were included as donors. Every donor was a Caucasian adult living in Nashville, Tennessee, USA. CD4+ T cells were enriched by magnetic negative selection; naive cells were then positively selected on CD45RA, and the negative fraction formed the memory subset. Blood was obtained by leukapheresis, after which PBMCs were separated by Ficoll-Histopaque density gradient centrifugation and cryopreserved in liquid nitrogen vapor phase. Analytical flow cytometry was used to check the purity and quantity of each magnetically sorted T cell population. Genomic DNA was isolated from every sorted fraction and measured by UV absorbance on a Nanodrop 2000c.

The clonotype originates from a woman between 25 and 40 years old in good health. Sequencing was performed on memory CD4+ T cells sorted from blood. The cell subset or site label, read with the paper, signifies: CD45RA-negative fraction. The rearranged chain carries TRBV20-1 and TRBJ2-7; the D gene remains uncertain. CDR3 region: CSARDSVQYF. The DNA sequence reads TGCAGTGCTAGAGATTCCGTGCAGTACTTC.